The table lists the clone carrying this T cell receptor (beta chain) with a few counts. This table comes from immunoSEQ multiplex PCR, and its TCRdb copy is limited to in-frame clones, with some not included. The table records roughly 700,000 clones, around 90% of them present only once. The sample belongs to a study of blood T cell repertoires in COVID-19. The sequencing input was peripheral blood. This TCR was recovered from a young woman with acute or convalescent COVID-19.

The CDR3 DNA reads as TGTGCCAGTAGTACAGGAGGGGTAAGGGTTCAGCCCCAGCATTTT. This gives the protein CASSTGGVRVQPQHF. V and J are TRBV19 and TRBJ1-5; D is perhaps TRBD1 (5 bases). The germline gives CDR1 LNHDA, CDR2 SQIVND (reference sequence). The CDR3 is 15 residues long. V lost 4 bases and J lost 6, with 16 bases in between.